The clone carrying this T cell receptor beta chain was observed a handful of times. The antigen is unknown. This sample was taken from a study of T-cell reconstitution after alpha-beta-depleted transplantation in children. Notes on the study in general: TCRbeta diversity was high at day 60 in some patients (a result of surviving recipient T cells and thymic progenitors). As was reported, about two months after transplant, alpha-beta T cells came from several hundred expanded graft clones. One year after transplant, T-cell counts and diversity came mostly from newly produced T cells.

The TCRbeta library incorporated unique molecular identifiers. TCRdb used MiXCR to reprocess the PCR reads, holding one entry per CDR3 protein. The data hold approximately 27,000 distinct CDR3 sequences, with 18% observed a single time. The ends were cut back, 2 bases at V and 3 bases at J, with 2 bases in the middle. This CDR3 contains 12 residues. Germline lookup yields CDR1 SGHVS and CDR2 FQNEAQ. V is TRBV7-8 and J is TRBJ1-5; D gene unclear. The TCR comes from a male patient aged 2 to 9 who had a stem cell transplant for acute lymphoblastic leukemia, so the T cells may come from the graft donor. Sequencing used PBMCs, mostly from graft donor cells, obtained 60 days after TCRalphabeta/CD19-depleted stem cell transplant. CDR3 nucleotides: TGTGCCAGCAGCTTACACAATCAGCCCCAGCATTTT. Its translation is CASSLHNQPQHF. The full variable domain, in which reference TRBV7-8 and TRBJ1-5 provide the parts outside the CDR3, is GAGVSQSPRYKVAKRGQDVALRCDPISGHVSLFWYQQALGQGPEFLTYFQNEAQLDKSGLPSDRFFAERPEGSVSTLKIQRTQQEDSAVYLCASSLHNQPQHFGDGTRLSIL.